A selection of T cell receptor beta chains follows, all from one sample in a study of blood T cell repertoires in COVID-19. The method was immunoSEQ multiplex PCR; TCRdb's version includes in-frame clones alone and lacks a portion of them. The sample records tens of thousands of clones, roughly 80% being singletons. Specimen: peripheral blood. Receptor source: a man at least 80 years old with active COVID-19. Each CDR3 is given with its conserved first and last residue. The D gene is left open where the match is weak. Where a row states a size, it is once, few, many or the class of an expanded clone; other rows omit it.

abundance: once; len: 14; d_gene: -; v_gene: TRBV6-5; j_gene: TRBJ2-5; CDR3nt: TGTGCCAGCAGTTATGGAGGCAGACAAGAGACCCAGTACTTC; CDR3aa: CASSYGGRQETQYF
abundance: -; len: 15; d_gene: -; v_gene: TRBV6-2/TRBV6-3; j_gene: TRBJ2-7; CDR3nt: TGTGCCAGCAGTCGACTAAGCCAGAGCTCCTACGAGCAGTACTTC; CDR3aa: CASSRLSQSSYEQYF
abundance: -; len: 14; d_gene: TRBD1; v_gene: TRBV3-1/TRBV3-2; j_gene: TRBJ2-7; CDR3nt: TGTGCCAGCAGCCGGACAGGGAACTCCTACGAGCAGTACTTC; CDR3aa: CASSRTGNSYEQYF
abundance: -; len: 15; d_gene: TRBD1; v_gene: TRBV7-8; j_gene: TRBJ1-1; CDR3nt: TGTGCCAGCAGCCTGCGCGACAGGGCGAACACTGAAGCTTTCTTT; CDR3aa: CASSLRDRANTEAFF
abundance: -; len: 19; d_gene: -; v_gene: TRBV28; j_gene: TRBJ1-6; CDR3nt: TGTGCCAGCAGAACTAATTGGGAGACCGACAATTTTAATAATTCACCCCTCCACTTT; CDR3aa: CASRTNWETDNFNNSPLHF
abundance: -; len: 15; d_gene: -; v_gene: TRBV7-9; j_gene: TRBJ2-6; CDR3nt: TGTGCCAGCAGCTTCACAGGGTCTGGGGCCAACGTCCTGACTTTC; CDR3aa: CASSFTGSGANVLTF
abundance: once; len: 13; d_gene: -; v_gene: TRBV19; j_gene: TRBJ2-7; CDR3nt: TGTGCCAGTAGTATTAACACACACAACGAGCAGTACTTC; CDR3aa: CASSINTHNEQYF
abundance: -; len: 17; d_gene: TRBD2; v_gene: TRBV7-8; j_gene: TRBJ2-7; CDR3nt: TGTGCCAGCACCACAGGGGGACTAGCGGGGCTTACCTACGAGCAGTACTTC; CDR3aa: CASTTGGLAGLTYEQYF
abundance: -; len: 12; d_gene: -; v_gene: TRBV6-5; j_gene: TRBJ1-2; CDR3nt: TGTGCCACGATGACAGTCGGCGATGGCTACACCTTC; CDR3aa: CATMTVGDGYTF
abundance: -; len: 15; d_gene: TRBD1; v_gene: TRBV18; j_gene: TRBJ2-2; CDR3nt: TGTGCCAGCTCACCAGGGACAGGGCGCACCGGGGAGCTGTTTTTT; CDR3aa: CASSPGTGRTGELFF
abundance: -; len: 14; d_gene: -; v_gene: TRBV5-6; j_gene: TRBJ2-7; CDR3nt: TGTGCCAGCAGCGGCCTGGGGAGCTCCTACGAGCAGTACTTC; CDR3aa: CASSGLGSSYEQYF
abundance: -; len: 15; d_gene: TRBD1; v_gene: TRBV15; j_gene: TRBJ2-7; CDR3nt: TGTGCCACCAGCAGAGCCCAGGGGGCTTCCTACGAGCAGTACTTC; CDR3aa: CATSRAQGASYEQYF
abundance: -; len: 16; d_gene: -; v_gene: TRBV11-1; j_gene: TRBJ1-2; CDR3nt: TGTGCCAGCAGCTATCGCCGGGGATCGGCGGACTATGGCTACACCTTC; CDR3aa: CASSYRRGSADYGYTF
abundance: -; len: 14; d_gene: -; v_gene: TRBV7-2; j_gene: TRBJ2-1; CDR3nt: TGTGCCAGCAGCTTAGCGCTCATTGCAGGCGAGCAGTTCTTC; CDR3aa: CASSLALIAGEQFF
abundance: -; len: 15; d_gene: -; v_gene: TRBV29-1; j_gene: TRBJ2-1; CDR3nt: TGCAGCGTTGATTACATTACCCGGGAGTCAACTGAGCAGTTCTTC; CDR3aa: CSVDYITRESTEQFF
abundance: -; len: 13; d_gene: -; v_gene: TRBV25-1; j_gene: TRBJ1-4; CDR3nt: TGTGCCAGCACCCGTGCAACTAATGAAAAACTGTTTTTT; CDR3aa: CASTRATNEKLFF
abundance: -; len: 15; d_gene: TRBD1; v_gene: TRBV4-3; j_gene: TRBJ2-7; CDR3nt: TGCGCCAGCAGCCAATTACACAGGGGGCGGTACGAGCAGTACTTC; CDR3aa: CASSQLHRGRYEQYF
abundance: -; len: 17; d_gene: -; v_gene: TRBV19; j_gene: TRBJ2-6; CDR3nt: TGTGCCAGTACCTCCACAGGGACCCCCTCTGGGGCCAACGTCCTGACTTTC; CDR3aa: CASTSTGTPSGANVLTF
abundance: -; len: 18; d_gene: TRBD2; v_gene: TRBV25-1; j_gene: TRBJ2-3; CDR3nt: TGTGCCAGCAGTGAATGGGGAATAGCGGGAGTCCCCACAGATACGCAGTATTTT; CDR3aa: CASSEWGIAGVPTDTQYF
abundance: few; len: 12; d_gene: -; v_gene: TRBV9; j_gene: TRBJ2-7; CDR3nt: TGTGCCAGCAGAACAGGGACGGTCGAGCAGTACTTC; CDR3aa: CASRTGTVEQYF
abundance: -; len: 14; d_gene: TRBD1; v_gene: TRBV6-5; j_gene: TRBJ2-7; CDR3nt: TGTGCCAGCAGTTACTCGACGGGACAGTACGAGCAGTACTTC; CDR3aa: CASSYSTGQYEQYF
abundance: once; len: 16; d_gene: TRBD1; v_gene: TRBV2; j_gene: TRBJ1-5; CDR3nt: TGTGCCAGCAGTTCCCGGGACAGAATGCGGAATCAGCCCCAGCATTTT; CDR3aa: CASSSRDRMRNQPQHF
abundance: few; len: 17; d_gene: -; v_gene: TRBV2; j_gene: TRBJ1-3; CDR3nt: TGTGCCAGCAGTGAAAATGGTAGGAGTTCTGCTGGAAACACCATATATTTT; CDR3aa: CASSENGRSSAGNTIYF
abundance: once; len: 15; d_gene: TRBD1; v_gene: TRBV6-4; j_gene: TRBJ2-2; CDR3nt: TGTGCCAGCAGTGCCGGGACAGGGAACACCGGGGAGCTGTTTTTT; CDR3aa: CASSAGTGNTGELFF
abundance: -; len: 15; d_gene: TRBD2; v_gene: TRBV5-3; j_gene: TRBJ2-1; CDR3nt: TGTGCCAGAAGATCGACTAGCGGGGTCTACAATGAGCAGTTCTTC; CDR3aa: CARRSTSGVYNEQFF
abundance: -; len: 15; d_gene: TRBD1; v_gene: TRBV9; j_gene: TRBJ1-1; CDR3nt: TGTGCCAGCAGCCCCCGGACAGGGAAGAACACTGAAGCTTTCTTT; CDR3aa: CASSPRTGKNTEAFF
abundance: -; len: 14; d_gene: -; v_gene: TRBV2; j_gene: TRBJ2-5; CDR3nt: TGTGCCAGCAGTGACGGGGGAAACCAAGAGACCCAGTACTTC; CDR3aa: CASSDGGNQETQYF
abundance: -; len: 15; d_gene: -; v_gene: TRBV21-1; j_gene: TRBJ2-3; CDR3nt: TGTGCCAGCAGCCCCATTCCGCGGTTCACAGATACGCAGTATTTT; CDR3aa: CASSPIPRFTDTQYF
abundance: -; len: 18; d_gene: TRBD1; v_gene: TRBV5-1; j_gene: TRBJ2-3; CDR3nt: TGCGCCAGCAGCAGGGGACAGGGGGCAATTGTGTTCACAGATACGCAGTATTTT; CDR3aa: CASSRGQGAIVFTDTQYF
abundance: few; len: 14; d_gene: TRBD1; v_gene: TRBV28; j_gene: TRBJ1-2; CDR3nt: TGTGCCAGCAGTTCCTCGGGACAGGGGTATGGCTACACCTTC; CDR3aa: CASSSSGQGYGYTF
abundance: -; len: 16; d_gene: TRBD2; v_gene: TRBV5-1; j_gene: TRBJ2-3; CDR3nt: TGCGCCAGCAGCTTGGTAGGCGGGAGTTCCACAGATACGCAGTATTTT; CDR3aa: CASSLVGGSSTDTQYF
abundance: -; len: 15; d_gene: TRBD1; v_gene: TRBV11-2; j_gene: TRBJ1-5; CDR3nt: TGTGCCAGCAGCTTAACGACAGGGGATTCTCAGCCCCAGCATTTT; CDR3aa: CASSLTTGDSQPQHF
abundance: few; len: 15; d_gene: TRBD1; v_gene: TRBV11-1; j_gene: TRBJ1-6; CDR3nt: TGTGCCAGCAGACAGGACAGGGGAACGAATTCACCCCTCCACTTT; CDR3aa: CASRQDRGTNSPLHF
abundance: -; len: 14; d_gene: TRBD1; v_gene: TRBV18; j_gene: TRBJ2-7; CDR3nt: TGTGCCAGCTCACCATCCGGACAGGGCAGGGAGCAGTACTTC; CDR3aa: CASSPSGQGREQYF
abundance: -; len: 14; d_gene: -; v_gene: TRBV19; j_gene: TRBJ1-6; CDR3nt: TGTGCCAGTAGTCGCGGTCCAGGGGACTCACCCCTCCACTTT; CDR3aa: CASSRGPGDSPLHF
abundance: once; len: 16; d_gene: TRBD1; v_gene: TRBV18; j_gene: TRBJ1-2; CDR3nt: TGTGCCAGCTCACTGAACCGGGACAGGGCAGACTATGGCTACACCTTC; CDR3aa: CASSLNRDRADYGYTF
abundance: many; len: 10; d_gene: -; v_gene: TRBV2; j_gene: TRBJ2-7; CDR3nt: TGTGCCAGCAGATTTCGCGAGCAGTACTTC; CDR3aa: CASRFREQYF
abundance: once; len: 13; d_gene: -; v_gene: TRBV7-3; j_gene: TRBJ1-1; CDR3nt: TGTGCCAGCAGCCTGCAGGGGTCGACCCCCGCTTTCTTT; CDR3aa: CASSLQGSTPAFF
abundance: -; len: 16; d_gene: TRBD2; v_gene: TRBV9; j_gene: TRBJ2-3; CDR3nt: TGTGCCAGCAGCCCCCGGACTAGCCTCCTCTCAGATACGCAGTATTTT; CDR3aa: CASSPRTSLLSDTQYF
abundance: -; len: 16; d_gene: TRBD1; v_gene: TRBV7-2; j_gene: TRBJ1-6; CDR3nt: TGTGCCAGCAGCCAAGGTCAGGGGGCGTCTAATTCACCCCTCCACTTT; CDR3aa: CASSQGQGASNSPLHF
abundance: -; len: 14; d_gene: -; v_gene: TRBV11-2; j_gene: TRBJ2-3; CDR3nt: TGTGCCAGCAGCTTAAATACTAGCCCAGATACGCAGTATTTT; CDR3aa: CASSLNTSPDTQYF
abundance: -; len: 15; d_gene: TRBD1; v_gene: TRBV7-2; j_gene: TRBJ1-2; CDR3nt: TGTGCCAGCAGCTTTTGGACAGGCGCTTCCTATGGCTACACCTTC; CDR3aa: CASSFWTGASYGYTF
abundance: once; len: 16; d_gene: -; v_gene: TRBV11-2; j_gene: TRBJ2-2; CDR3nt: TGTGCCAGCAGCACCCCCGGGGGATTGAACACCGGGGAGCTGTTTTTT; CDR3aa: CASSTPGGLNTGELFF
abundance: once; len: 12; d_gene: -; v_gene: TRBV7-2; j_gene: TRBJ2-3; CDR3nt: TGTGCCAGCAGCTTATCTACAGATACGCAGTATTTT; CDR3aa: CASSLSTDTQYF
abundance: -; len: 14; d_gene: TRBD1; v_gene: TRBV24-1; j_gene: TRBJ2-3; CDR3nt: TGTGCCACCGGGCAGGGGGTAGGTACAGATACGCAGTATTTT; CDR3aa: CATGQGVGTDTQYF
abundance: -; len: 11; d_gene: -; v_gene: TRBV10-3; j_gene: TRBJ1-1; CDR3nt: TGTGCCATCACCCGGGGGGGTGAAGCTTTCTTT; CDR3aa: CAITRGGEAFF
abundance: -; len: 14; d_gene: -; v_gene: TRBV14; j_gene: TRBJ2-5; CDR3nt: TGTGCCAGCAGCCAAATTAACAACCAAGAGACCCAGTACTTC; CDR3aa: CASSQINNQETQYF
abundance: -; len: 14; d_gene: -; v_gene: TRBV5-1; j_gene: TRBJ1-4; CDR3nt: TGCGCCAGCAGCGCGCAGGGTCATAATGAAAAACTGTTTTTT; CDR3aa: CASSAQGHNEKLFF
abundance: few; len: 15; d_gene: -; v_gene: TRBV7-2; j_gene: TRBJ2-7; CDR3nt: TGTGCCAGCAGCTTATCCCCGGGGAATAATTACGAGCAGTACTTC; CDR3aa: CASSLSPGNNYEQYF
abundance: -; len: 14; d_gene: -; v_gene: TRBV5-1; j_gene: TRBJ2-1; CDR3nt: TGCGCCAGCACGGTGGCGGGGACCTACAATGAGCAGTTCTTC; CDR3aa: CASTVAGTYNEQFF
abundance: once; len: 15; d_gene: -; v_gene: TRBV11-2; j_gene: TRBJ1-2; CDR3nt: TGTGCCAGCAGCTTAGGACAACGGAATTCCTATGGCTACACCTTC; CDR3aa: CASSLGQRNSYGYTF
abundance: -; len: 15; d_gene: TRBD1; v_gene: TRBV7-9; j_gene: TRBJ2-7; CDR3nt: TGTGCCAGCAGCTTACAACAGGGGGGCTCCTACGAGCAGTACTTC; CDR3aa: CASSLQQGGSYEQYF
abundance: -; len: 14; d_gene: -; v_gene: TRBV4-2; j_gene: TRBJ1-5; CDR3nt: TGTGCCAGCAGCCAAGATCGGAGCTCTCAGCCCCAGCATTTT; CDR3aa: CASSQDRSSQPQHF
abundance: -; len: 20; d_gene: TRBD2; v_gene: TRBV6-2/TRBV6-3; j_gene: TRBJ2-1; CDR3nt: TGTGCCAGCAGTCACACCGGGACACCAAAGACTAGCGAGTATTTTTATGAGCAGTTCTTC; CDR3aa: CASSHTGTPKTSEYFYEQFF
abundance: -; len: 18; d_gene: TRBD1; v_gene: TRBV7-8; j_gene: TRBJ1-2; CDR3nt: TGTGCCAGCAGCTTAGGGCACGGGACAGGGGTTTCCCTTAGTGGCTACACCTTC; CDR3aa: CASSLGHGTGVSLSGYTF